This TCR beta chain was recovered during a study of cytomegalovirus exposure and HLA in healthy donors (dated by TCRdb to 2016 to 2017). Concerning the study at large: According to an earlier analysis of 550 to 700 of the donors, about 179 million T cells yielded 117 million unique TCR beta sequences and less than 300 Gb of sequence data. An early release that covered fewer than 750 HLA-typed donors contained approximately 300 gigabases of sequencing data and tens of millions of unique TCR sequences. The genetic ancestry cluster associated with self-reported Caucasian donors included 80% to 90% of the roughly 390 genotyped donors. The aim of the study was to test whether cataloging public T cell receptors could identify signatures of past pathogen exposure. Using immunosequencing, the study profiled T cell repertoires from 666 subjects and related those repertoires to cytomegalovirus serostatus. A separate validation cohort of 90 to 150 different subjects was used in addition to the roughly 700-subject first cohort. To predict cytomegalovirus infection status, the study combined high-throughput TCR immunosequencing, statistical association of individual TCRs with disease status, and machine learning. To study patterns of TCR occurrence, a later analysis re-analyzed previously published TCR beta repertoires from 600 to 750 donors and added high-resolution HLA genotyping. Rather than drawing on any new phenotypic data, the later analysis identified candidate immune exposures from TCR beta sequences and the way those sequences occurred across donors. To decide whether each TCR beta V gene segment behaved as functional or pseudogenic, an earlier analysis of fewer than 750 of the donors relied on high-throughput TCR beta sequencing. Donor age, sex, ethnicity and CMV serostatus were collected together with the repertoire data. Genome-wide SNP genotypes for about 65% of the roughly 670 donors were used in a later genetic analysis, which treated that subset as a discovery cohort. All discovery cohort repertoires had been generated using a single sequencing platform. Class I and class II HLA loci were covered by the typing at four-digit resolution. The number of typed donors differed by locus: roughly 629-640 for A, B, C, DRB1 and DQB1; 500 to 550 for DQA1; 606 for DPA1; and some 450 for DPB1. Roughly 5 DR-DQ haplotypes were handled as single units for association and clustering, since linkage in the cohort was strong. On average, roughly 200,000 unique TCR beta nucleotide sequences were sequenced per donor among a few hundred genotyped donors of the cohort, with roughly 19% of those sequences being non-productive.

This clone was detected only a few times. This clone's antigen is unknown. No clone much larger than this one lies a single base away; base qualities are absent. The cohort was made up of 500 to 850 healthy bone marrow donors. Cohort members were all nominally healthy when sampled, although unrecorded immune exposures were likely present. The donor was CMV seronegative and belonged to the group of over 350 seronegative cohort members. Every donor gave a peripheral blood sample, and the peripheral blood mononuclear cells from that sample were used for TCR beta sequencing. Genomic DNA extraction from the blood cell samples was performed with the Qiagen DNeasy Blood Extraction Kit. What the work shows at the level of the full study, not this receptor alone: Most TCR sequences were observed very rarely across donors, whereas some public TCRs were present in many individuals. Specific HLA alleles were associated with 16,951 TCR beta sequences at a false discovery rate of 0.05 in a later analysis. According to a later genetic analysis, donors in an Asian-associated ancestry cluster had fewer N-insertions in productive TCRs than the roughly 700-donor mean. The cohort was sequenced for TCR beta chains only, and without alpha or paired-chain data the features that could be detected were limited. In a later analysis, HLA-associated TCR beta chains showed more clonal expansion and lower generation probabilities than non-associated chains that were equally common. Correlated functional status among segregating V segments might be attributable to linkage disequilibrium, but an unknown experimental factor could not be ruled out. Several of the top co-occurrence clusters appeared to be linked to parvovirus B19, influenza, CMV and Epstein-Barr virus, according to a later analysis. Cytomegalovirus status was reported to be diagnosed by the classifier with high specificity and sensitivity in both the original and validation cohorts. The study listed approximately 150 TCR beta chains as associated with cytomegalovirus. Roughly uniform sequencing depth across donors was assumed in presence/absence analyses, although this assumption may not hold. A cluster of highly shared sequence variants was judged likely to be a technical artifact of the sequencing pipeline. In a later analysis, TCR association rates were found to vary across HLA loci, with the most associated TCRs seen for DRB1 alleles and the fewest for HLA-C alleles. A few of the identified cytomegalovirus-associated TCR beta chains were confirmed in vitro to be specific for cytomegalovirus antigens. Because some donors lacked HLA typing at each locus, the association tests relied only on the typed subset. In a later analysis, most CMV-associated TCR beta chains were found to appear HLA-restricted, with HLA associations seemingly driven largely by CMV exposure. When HLA alleles, especially DR and DQ, strongly co-occurred, attributing TCR associations to individual alleles was difficult. In an earlier analysis of some 550 of the donors, most TCR beta V segments were observed in productive rearrangements about 90% or about 30% of the time, broadly matching IMGT annotations. A later genetic analysis associated a missense DCLRE1C variant with V-gene and J-gene trimming of TCR beta chains, and an independent cohort replicated the association. The earlier analysis of approximately 590 of the donors excluded some 15 rarely observed V segments, including chromosome 9 orphons, because counts were too low. According to the authors, the approach could potentially be generalized to other disease states and immunological phenotypes. The only immune exposure information available for the cohort was CMV serostatus. A further reported finding was that TCR beta sequences accurately predicted the HLA-A and HLA-B alleles for most subjects in the first cohort.

Preparation of the library involved the immunoSEQ multiplex PCR assay. For the multiplex PCR, a mixture combining 60 forward primers for TCR Vbeta segments and 13 reverse primers for TCR Jbeta segments was used. A multiplex PCR assay on genomic DNA amplified the CDR3 region of rearranged TCR beta genes. The Illumina HiSeq System was used to sequence the amplified TCR beta libraries as 87-base-pair reads. As for the original processing: In a later analysis, 77 million or so unique TCR beta chains were counted across the approximately 670 repertoires, and approximately 9.9 million of these chains were shared by at least two donors. Raw reads were error-corrected and collapsed into unique sequences by a nearest-neighbor algorithm in which closely related sequences were merged to remove PCR and sequencing errors. V, D and J gene segments were assigned by aligning CDR3 sequences to IMGT reference sequences. Each retained sequence needed at least a six-nucleotide match to both a V gene segment and a J gene segment. Rearrangements were called productive when the CDR3 lacked stop codons and stayed in frame with V and J; all others were non-productive. CDR3 was defined according to IMGT convention as the region running from the second conserved V-encoded cysteine to the conserved J-encoded phenylalanine. The earlier analysis of some 540 of the donors excluded any sequence lacking an unambiguous match to a single V gene segment. An earlier analysis of 587 of the donors classified V segments as functional when productive rearrangements were above 56.7% and as segregating when the standard deviation between donors was above 5%. A statistical classification framework was built to diagnose cytomegalovirus status from the catalog of TCR beta chain sequences. In a later analysis, V and J genes were assigned by comparing TCR nucleotide sequences against IMGT/GENE-DB human TR gene sequences. In a later analysis, CDR3 sequences and most-parsimonious VDJ recombination scenarios were assigned using the TCRdist pipeline. In a later analysis, each TCR beta chain was defined by its CDR3 amino acid sequence together with its V-gene family, and reads without a unique V-gene family were excluded. To address suspected cross-contamination and a sequencing artifact, a later analysis removed around 600 highly shared, low-generation-probability nucleotide sequences. A later analysis calculated a clonal expansion index for each public chain from normalized within-repertoire ranks of inferred template counts. A later analysis computed generation probabilities with a VDJ recombination model fitted to out-of-frame rearrangements, and checked the results against IGoR. A later analysis scored TCR-TCR, TCR-HLA and TCR-CMV co-occurrence with hypergeometric tests, applying a repertoire-size bias correction to TCR pairs. To estimate false discovery rates, a later analysis permuted the HLA or CMV assignments 20 times. In a later analysis, co-occurring TCRs were grouped using DBSCAN, and TCRdist sequence similarity was added for clustering within HLA-allele-positive subsets. Co-occurrence clustering excluded repertoires with fewer than 30,000 or more than 120,000 public chains, plus five with anomalous nucleotide sharing. TCRdb holds this immuneACCESS table with in-frame rearrangements only. Some clones are missing; in checked studies, unresolved V genes explain under half, and the rest has no known cause. V and J calls and clone size come straight from that table; D and trimming were deduced from the DNA. In this sample the table shows about 160,000 clones, over 60% of which occur a single time. The top ten clonotypes cover about 2.7% of the sample.

The sequence was obtained from a woman in her twenties or thirties in good health and CMV-seronegative. The sequenced material came from PBMCs.

Read as DNA, the sequence is TGTGCCAGCAGTTCCGCAACGGGTTGGACCCAGTACTTC. This sequence encodes CASSSATGWTQYF. The sequence is built from TRBV28 and TRBJ2-5; no D gene is confidently identified. CDR1 and CDR2, looked up from the germline V gene, are MDHEN and SYDVKM. Including cysteine and phenylalanine, the CDR3 has 13 amino acids. The only DNA kept is the CDR3, 39 bases in frame from the first base. V loses 4 bases, J loses 7 bases, and the germline ends lie 13 bases apart.